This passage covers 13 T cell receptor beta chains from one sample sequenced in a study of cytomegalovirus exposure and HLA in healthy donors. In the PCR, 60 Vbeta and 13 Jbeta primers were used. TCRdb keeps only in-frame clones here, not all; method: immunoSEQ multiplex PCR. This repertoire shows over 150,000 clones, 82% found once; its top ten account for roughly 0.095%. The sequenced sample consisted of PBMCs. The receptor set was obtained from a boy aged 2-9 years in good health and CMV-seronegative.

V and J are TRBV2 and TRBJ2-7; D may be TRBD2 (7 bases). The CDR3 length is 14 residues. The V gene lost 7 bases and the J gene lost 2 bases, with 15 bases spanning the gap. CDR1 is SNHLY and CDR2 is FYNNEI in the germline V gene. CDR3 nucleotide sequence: TGTGCCAGCACCAAGGGGGGGCAGGCCTACGAGCAGTACTTC. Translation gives CASTKGGQAYEQYF.

The CDR3 here is CASSPRQVRETQYF. DNA of the CDR3: TGTGCCAGCTCACCTAGACAGGTCCGAGAGACCCAGTACTTC. The chain employs TRBV18 and TRBJ2-5; a possible D gene is TRBD1 (6 bases). The CDR3 length is 14 residues. The germline V and J ends were trimmed by 3 bases and 4 bases, with 12 bases remaining between them. Germline V gene sequence: CDR1 KGHSH, CDR2 LQKENI. The full variable domain, rest sourced from reference TRBV18 and TRBJ2-5, is NAGVMQNPRHLVRRRGQEARLRCSPMKGHSHVYWYRQLPEEGLKFMVYLQKENIIDESGMPKERFSAEFPKEGPSILRIQQVVRGDSAAYFCASSPRQVRETQYFGPGTRLLVL.

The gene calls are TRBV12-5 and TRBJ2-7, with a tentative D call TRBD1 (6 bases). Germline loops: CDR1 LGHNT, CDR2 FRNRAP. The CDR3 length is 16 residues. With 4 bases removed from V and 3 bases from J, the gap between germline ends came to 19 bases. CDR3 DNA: TGTGCTAGTGGTTCCGGGACATCCAGGGCCCACTACGAGCAGTACTTC. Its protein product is CASGSGTSRAHYEQYF.

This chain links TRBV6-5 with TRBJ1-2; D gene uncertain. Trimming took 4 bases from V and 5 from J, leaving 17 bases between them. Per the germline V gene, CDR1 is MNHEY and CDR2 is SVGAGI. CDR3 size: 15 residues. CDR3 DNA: TGTGCCAGCAGTTCAACCATGACGGAGTATTATGGCTACACCTTC. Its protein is CASSSTMTEYYGYTF.

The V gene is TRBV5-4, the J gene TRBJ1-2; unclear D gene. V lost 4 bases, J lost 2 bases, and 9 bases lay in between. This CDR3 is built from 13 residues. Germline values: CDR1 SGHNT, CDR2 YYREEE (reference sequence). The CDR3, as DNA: TGTGCCAGCAGCAGCGGGTTCAACTATGGCTACACCTTC. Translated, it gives CASSSGFNYGYTF.

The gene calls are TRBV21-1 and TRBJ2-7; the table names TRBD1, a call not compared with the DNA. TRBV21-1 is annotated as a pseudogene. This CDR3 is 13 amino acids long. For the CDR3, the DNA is TGTGCCAGAGACAGGGACGGCTACGGCGGGCAGTACTTC. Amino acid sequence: CARDRDGYGGQYF.

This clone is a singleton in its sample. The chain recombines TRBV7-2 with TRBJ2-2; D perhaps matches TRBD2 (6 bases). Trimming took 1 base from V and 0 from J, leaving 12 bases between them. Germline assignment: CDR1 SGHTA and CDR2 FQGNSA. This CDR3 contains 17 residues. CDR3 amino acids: CASSLVSAGSNTGELFF. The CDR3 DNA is TGTGCCAGCAGCTTAGTTTCGGCGGGGTCGAACACCGGGGAGCTGTTTTTT.

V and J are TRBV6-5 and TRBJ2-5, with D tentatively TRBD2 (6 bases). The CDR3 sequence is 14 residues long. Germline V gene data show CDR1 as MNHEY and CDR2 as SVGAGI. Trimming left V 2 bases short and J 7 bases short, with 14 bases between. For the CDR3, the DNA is TGTGCCAGCAGTTACGACGGGGAGGTCGGGACCCAGTACTTC. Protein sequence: CASSYDGEVGTQYF.

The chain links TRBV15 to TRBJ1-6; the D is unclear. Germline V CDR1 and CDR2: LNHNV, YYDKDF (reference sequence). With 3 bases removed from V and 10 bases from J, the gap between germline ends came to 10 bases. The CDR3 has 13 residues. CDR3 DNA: TGTGCCACCAGCAGCGACGGGGTATCACCCCTCCACTTT. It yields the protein CATSSDGVSPLHF.

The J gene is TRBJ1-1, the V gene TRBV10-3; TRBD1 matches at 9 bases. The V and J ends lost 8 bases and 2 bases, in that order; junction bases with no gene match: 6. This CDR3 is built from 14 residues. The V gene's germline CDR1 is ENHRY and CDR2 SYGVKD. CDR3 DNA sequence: TGTGCCATCGGTAGGACAGGGGCTAACACTGAAGCTTTCTTT. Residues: CAIGRTGANTEAFF.

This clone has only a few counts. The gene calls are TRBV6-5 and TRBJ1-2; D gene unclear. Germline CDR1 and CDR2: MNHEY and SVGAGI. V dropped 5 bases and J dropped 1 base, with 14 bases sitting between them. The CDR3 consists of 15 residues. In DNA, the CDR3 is TGTGCCAGCAGTATCCAAACTGGACTTAACTATGGCTACACCTTC. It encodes CASSIQTGLNYGYTF.

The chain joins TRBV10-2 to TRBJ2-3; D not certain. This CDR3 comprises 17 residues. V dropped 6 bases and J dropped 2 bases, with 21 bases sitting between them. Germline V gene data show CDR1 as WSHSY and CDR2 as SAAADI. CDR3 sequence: CASRVVGLLNYTDTQYF. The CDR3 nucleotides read TGCGCCAGCAGGGTCGTTGGCCTGTTAAACTACACAGATACGCAGTATTTT.

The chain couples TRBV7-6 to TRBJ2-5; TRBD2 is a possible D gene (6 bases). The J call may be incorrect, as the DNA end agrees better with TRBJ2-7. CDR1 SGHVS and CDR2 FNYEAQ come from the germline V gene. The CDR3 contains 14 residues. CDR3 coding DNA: TGTGCCAGCAGCCCCCGACTAGAAGTCTACGAGCAGTACTTC. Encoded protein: CASSPRLEVYEQYF.